This is a list of T cell receptor beta chains from one sample in a study of blood T cell repertoires in COVID-19. Method: immunoSEQ multiplex PCR; TCRdb's copy keeps in-frame clones and lacks some. The data show approximately 120,000 clones, over 75% seen once. The sequencing input was peripheral blood. The receptors here all came from a woman aged 50 to 60 with acute or convalescent COVID-19. The CDR3 runs from the conserved cysteine through the conserved F or W. D genes are given only for firm matches.

15,TRBJ2-2,-,TRBV11-2,CASSGGGTSTGELFF,TGTGCCAGCAGCGGCGGTGGGACTTCAACCGGGGAGCTGTTTTTT
18,TRBJ2-3,TRBD2,TRBV9,CASSVEGAGGTSTDTQYF,TGTGCCAGCAGCGTAGAGGGAGCGGGGGGGACTAGCACAGATACGCAGTATTTT
13,TRBJ1-1,-,TRBV11-3,CASSYSGNTEAFF,TGTGCCAGCAGCTATTCGGGGAACACTGAAGCTTTCTTT
14,TRBJ2-5,-,TRBV11-1,CASSLVFGVETQYF,TGTGCCAGCAGCTTAGTTTTCGGGGTAGAGACCCAGTACTTC
14,TRBJ2-1,-,TRBV14,CASSQKGRINEQFF,TGTGCCAGCAGCCAAAAAGGGAGAATCAATGAGCAGTTCTTC
16,TRBJ2-6,-,TRBV5-1,CASSLGPGSGANVLTF,TGCGCCAGCAGCTTGGGGCCAGGGTCCGGGGCCAACGTCCTGACTTTC
19,TRBJ2-2,-,TRBV5-1,CASSTGRVSSKWVSGELFF,TGCGCCAGCAGCACGGGCAGGGTTTCCTCTAAGTGGGTTTCCGGGGAGCTGTTTTTT
15,TRBJ2-2,-,TRBV28,CASSPGTYYTGELFF,TGTGCCAGCAGCCCCGGGACTTACTACACCGGGGAGCTGTTTTTT
14,TRBJ1-5,-,TRBV19,CASSTSGDNQPQHF,TGTGCCAGTAGTACTTCAGGGGATAATCAGCCCCAGCATTTT
15,TRBJ2-2,TRBD1,TRBV6-5,CATSTSRGRSGELFF,TGTGCCACCTCAACGTCCAGGGGGCGGAGCGGGGAGCTGTTTTTT
16,TRBJ1-3,TRBD1,TRBV19,CASSISGQGTGNTIYF,TGTGCCAGTAGTATTTCGGGACAGGGGACTGGAAACACCATATATTTT
16,TRBJ2-2,TRBD1,TRBV5-1,CASSPHRDSTTGELFF,TGCGCCAGCAGCCCTCACCGGGACAGCACCACCGGGGAGCTGTTTTTT
15,TRBJ2-1,TRBD2,TRBV3-1/TRBV3-2,CASSQGNSGGSKQFF,TGTGCCAGCAGCCAAGGAAATAGCGGGGGATCTAAGCAGTTCTTC
14,TRBJ2-7,-,TRBV6-5,CASSGRIEGIEQYF,TGTGCCAGCAGCGGACGGATTGAGGGTATCGAGCAGTACTTC
20,TRBJ1-3,-,TRBV7-3,CASSRIPGGGQAISGNTIYF,TGTGCCAGCAGCCGAATCCCCGGGGGGGGACAAGCTATCTCTGGAAACACCATATATTTT
17,TRBJ1-2,-,TRBV10-3,CAISDTRTRVNYEGYTF,TGTGCCATCAGTGATACCCGGACAAGGGTAAACTATGAGGGCTACACCTTC
15,TRBJ1-4,TRBD1,TRBV5-4,CASSPGGQGGGKLFF,TGTGCCAGCAGCCCAGGAGGACAGGGAGGAGGAAAACTGTTTTTT
17,TRBJ1-6,TRBD1,TRBV27,CASSLSFGTGYGSPLHF,TGTGCCAGCAGTTTATCGTTTGGGACAGGGTATGGGTCACCCCTCCACTTT